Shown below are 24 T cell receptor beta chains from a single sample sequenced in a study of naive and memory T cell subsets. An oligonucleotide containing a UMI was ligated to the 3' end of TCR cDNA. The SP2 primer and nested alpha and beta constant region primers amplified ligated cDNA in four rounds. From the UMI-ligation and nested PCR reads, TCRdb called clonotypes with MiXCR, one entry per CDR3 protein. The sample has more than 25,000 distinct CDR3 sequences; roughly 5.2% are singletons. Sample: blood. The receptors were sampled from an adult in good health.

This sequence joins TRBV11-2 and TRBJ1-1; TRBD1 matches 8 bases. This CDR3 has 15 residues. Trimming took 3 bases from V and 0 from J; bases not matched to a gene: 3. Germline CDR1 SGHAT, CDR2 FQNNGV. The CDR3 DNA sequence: TGTGCCAGCAGCTTTCTGACAGGGGTGAACACTGAAGCTTTCTTT. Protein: CASSFLTGVNTEAFF.

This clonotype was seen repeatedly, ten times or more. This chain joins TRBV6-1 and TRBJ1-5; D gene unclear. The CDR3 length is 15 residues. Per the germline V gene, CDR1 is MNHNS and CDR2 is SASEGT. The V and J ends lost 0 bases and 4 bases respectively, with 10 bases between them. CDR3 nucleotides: TGTGCCAGCAGTGAAGCGGCAGGTCGTAATCAGCCCCAGCATTTT. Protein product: CASSEAAGRNQPQHF.

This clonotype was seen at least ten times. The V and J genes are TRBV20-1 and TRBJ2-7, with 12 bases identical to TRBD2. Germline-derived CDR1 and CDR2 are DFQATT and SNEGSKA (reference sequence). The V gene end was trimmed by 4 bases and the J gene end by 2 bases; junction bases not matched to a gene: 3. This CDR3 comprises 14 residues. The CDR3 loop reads CSAMTSGRTYEQYF. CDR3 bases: TGCAGTGCTATGACTAGCGGGAGAACCTACGAGCAGTACTTC.

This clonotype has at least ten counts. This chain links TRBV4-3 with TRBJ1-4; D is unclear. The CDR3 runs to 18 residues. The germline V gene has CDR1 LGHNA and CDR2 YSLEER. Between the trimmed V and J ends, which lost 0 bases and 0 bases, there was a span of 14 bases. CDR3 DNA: TGCGCCAGCAGCCAAGAGGTCGGAGTTTATGCAACTAATGAAAAACTGTTTTTT. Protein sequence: CASSQEVGVYATNEKLFF.

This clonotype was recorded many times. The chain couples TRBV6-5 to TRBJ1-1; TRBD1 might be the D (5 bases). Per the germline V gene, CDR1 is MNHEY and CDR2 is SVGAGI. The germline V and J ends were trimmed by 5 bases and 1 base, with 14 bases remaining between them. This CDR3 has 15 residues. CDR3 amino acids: CASSRTDSQNTEAFF. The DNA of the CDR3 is TGTGCCAGCAGTCGAACCGACAGTCAGAACACTGAAGCTTTCTTT.

CDR3 coding DNA: TGCGCCAGCCAAAGGGTAGCGGGAGGGCCATACGATAATGAGCAGTTCTTC. Amino acids: CASQRVAGGPYDNEQFF. The rearrangement uses TRBV4-1 and TRBJ2-1; 11 bases align to TRBD2. Germline trimming cut 8 bases from V and 7 bases from J; bases unmatched to any gene: 16. The CDR3 runs to 17 residues. The V gene's germline CDR1 is MGHRA and CDR2 YSYEKL.

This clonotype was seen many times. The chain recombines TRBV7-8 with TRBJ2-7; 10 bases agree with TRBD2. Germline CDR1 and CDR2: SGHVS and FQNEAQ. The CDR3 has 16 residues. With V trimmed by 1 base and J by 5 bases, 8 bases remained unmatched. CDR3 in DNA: TGTGCCAGCAGCTTAGGGGGAGCGGGAGGGCCGAACGAGCAGTACTTC. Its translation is CASSLGGAGGPNEQYF.

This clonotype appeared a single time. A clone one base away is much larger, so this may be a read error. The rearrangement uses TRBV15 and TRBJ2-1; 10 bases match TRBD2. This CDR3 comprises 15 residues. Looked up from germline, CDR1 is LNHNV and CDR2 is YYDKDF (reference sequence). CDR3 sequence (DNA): TGTGCCACCAGCAGCCTAGCGGGAGACTACAATGAGAAGTTCTTC. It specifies CATSSLAGDYNEKFF.

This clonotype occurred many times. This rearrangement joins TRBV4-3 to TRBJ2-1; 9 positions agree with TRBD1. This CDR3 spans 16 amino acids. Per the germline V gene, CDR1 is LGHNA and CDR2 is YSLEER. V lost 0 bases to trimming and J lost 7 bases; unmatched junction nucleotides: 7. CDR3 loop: CASSQDRQGGGNEQFF. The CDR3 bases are TGCGCCAGCAGCCAAGATAGACAGGGGGGAGGAAATGAGCAGTTCTTC.

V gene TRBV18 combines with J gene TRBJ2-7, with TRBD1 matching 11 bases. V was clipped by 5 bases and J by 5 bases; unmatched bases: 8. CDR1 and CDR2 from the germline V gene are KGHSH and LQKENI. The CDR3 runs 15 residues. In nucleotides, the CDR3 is TGTGCCAGCTCATACACGGGACAGGGGGTAGACGAGCAGTACTTC. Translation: CASSYTGQGVDEQYF.

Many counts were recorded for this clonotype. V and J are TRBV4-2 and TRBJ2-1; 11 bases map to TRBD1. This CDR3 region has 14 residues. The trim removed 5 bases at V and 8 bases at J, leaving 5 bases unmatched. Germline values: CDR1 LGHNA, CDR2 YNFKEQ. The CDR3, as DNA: TGTGCCAGCAGCACCCGGACAGGGGGCGATGAGCAGTTCTTC. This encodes CASSTRTGGDEQFF.

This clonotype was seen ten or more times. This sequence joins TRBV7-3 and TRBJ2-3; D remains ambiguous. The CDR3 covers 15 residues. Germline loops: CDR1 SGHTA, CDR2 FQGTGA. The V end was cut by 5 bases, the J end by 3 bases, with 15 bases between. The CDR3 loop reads CASSLGSRQTDTQYF. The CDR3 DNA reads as TGTGCCAGCAGCCTGGGATCGAGGCAGACAGATACGCAGTATTTT.

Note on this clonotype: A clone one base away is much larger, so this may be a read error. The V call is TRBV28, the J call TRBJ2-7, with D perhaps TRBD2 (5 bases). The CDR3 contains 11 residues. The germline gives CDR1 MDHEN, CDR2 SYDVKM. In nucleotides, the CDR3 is TGTGTCAGCAGTCGAGGGAACGAGCAGTACTTC. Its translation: CVSSRGNEQYF.

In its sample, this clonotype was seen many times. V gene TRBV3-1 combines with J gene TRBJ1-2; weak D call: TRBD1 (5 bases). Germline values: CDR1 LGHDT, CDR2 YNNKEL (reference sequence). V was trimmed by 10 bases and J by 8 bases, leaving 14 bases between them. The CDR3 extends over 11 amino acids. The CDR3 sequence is CATGRGDGYTF. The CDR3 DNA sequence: TGTGCCACCGGACGTGGGGACGGCTACACCTTC.

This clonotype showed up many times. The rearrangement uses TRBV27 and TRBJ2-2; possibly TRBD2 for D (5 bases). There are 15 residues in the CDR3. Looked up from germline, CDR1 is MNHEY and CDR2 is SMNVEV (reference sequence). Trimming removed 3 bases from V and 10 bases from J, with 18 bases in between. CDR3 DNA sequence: TGTGCCAGCAGTTTGGCCCGGACTCCCAAGGAGGAGCTGTTTTTT. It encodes CASSLARTPKEELFF.

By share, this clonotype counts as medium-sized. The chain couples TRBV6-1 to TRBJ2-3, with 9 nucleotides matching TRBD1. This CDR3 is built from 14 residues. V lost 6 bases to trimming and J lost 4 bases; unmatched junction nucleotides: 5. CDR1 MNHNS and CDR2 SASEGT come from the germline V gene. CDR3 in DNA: TGTGCCAGCAGCGTAGGACAGGGGCCAGATACGCAGTATTTT. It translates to CASSVGQGPDTQYF.

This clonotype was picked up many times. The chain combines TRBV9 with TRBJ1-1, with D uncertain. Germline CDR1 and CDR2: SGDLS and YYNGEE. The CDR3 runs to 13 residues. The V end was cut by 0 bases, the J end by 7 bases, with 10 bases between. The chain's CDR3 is CASSVAIKDEAFF. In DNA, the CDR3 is TGTGCCAGCAGCGTAGCTATTAAAGATGAAGCTTTCTTT. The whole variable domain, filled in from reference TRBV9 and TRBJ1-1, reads DSGVTQTPKHLITATGQRVTLRCSPRSGDLSVYWYQQSLDQGLQFLIQYYNGEERAKGNILERFSAQQFPDLHSELNLSSLELGDSALYFCASSVAIKDEAFFGQGTRLTVV.

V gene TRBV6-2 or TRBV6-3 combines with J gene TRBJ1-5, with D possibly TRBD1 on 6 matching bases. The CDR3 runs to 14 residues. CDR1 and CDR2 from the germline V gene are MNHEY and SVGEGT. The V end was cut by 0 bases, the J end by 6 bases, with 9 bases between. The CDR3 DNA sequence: TGTGCCAGCAGTTACTCGACAGGAATTCAGCCCCAGCATTTT. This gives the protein CASSYSTGIQPQHF.

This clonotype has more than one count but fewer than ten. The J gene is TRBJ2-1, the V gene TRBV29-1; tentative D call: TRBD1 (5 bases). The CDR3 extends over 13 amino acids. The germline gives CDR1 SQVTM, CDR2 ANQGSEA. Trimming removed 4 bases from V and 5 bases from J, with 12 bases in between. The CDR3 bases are TGCAGCGTTGTGGGGCGGCGAAACAATGAGCAGTTCTTC. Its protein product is CSVVGRRNNEQFF.

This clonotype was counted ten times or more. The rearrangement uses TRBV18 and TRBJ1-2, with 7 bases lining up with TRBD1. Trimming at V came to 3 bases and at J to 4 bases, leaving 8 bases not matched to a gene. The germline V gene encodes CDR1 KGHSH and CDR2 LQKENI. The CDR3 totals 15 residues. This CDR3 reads CASSPLGQQLYGYTF. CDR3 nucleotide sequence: TGTGCCAGCTCACCTTTGGGACAGCAACTCTATGGCTACACCTTC.

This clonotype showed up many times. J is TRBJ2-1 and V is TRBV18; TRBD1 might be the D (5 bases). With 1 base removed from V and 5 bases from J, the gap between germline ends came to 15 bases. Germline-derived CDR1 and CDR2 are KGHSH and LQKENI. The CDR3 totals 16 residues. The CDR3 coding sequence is TGTGCCAGCTCACCACGGGCAGGGAAAAAGGACAATGAGCAGTTCTTC. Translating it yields CASSPRAGKKDNEQFF. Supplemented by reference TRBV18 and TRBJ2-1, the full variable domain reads NAGVMQNPRHLVRRRGQEARLRCSPMKGHSHVYWYRQLPEEGLKFMVYLQKENIIDESGMPKERFSAEFPKEGPSILRIQQVVRGDSAAYFCASSPRAGKKDNEQFFGPGTRLTVL.

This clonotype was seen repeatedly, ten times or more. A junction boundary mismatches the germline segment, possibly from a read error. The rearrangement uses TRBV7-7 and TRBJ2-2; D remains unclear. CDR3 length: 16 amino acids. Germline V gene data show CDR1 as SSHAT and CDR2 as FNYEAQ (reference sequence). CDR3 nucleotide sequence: TGTGCTAGCAGCTCGGGCCGGCTCCTTAACACCGGGGAGCTGTTTTTT. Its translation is CASSSGRLLNTGELFF.

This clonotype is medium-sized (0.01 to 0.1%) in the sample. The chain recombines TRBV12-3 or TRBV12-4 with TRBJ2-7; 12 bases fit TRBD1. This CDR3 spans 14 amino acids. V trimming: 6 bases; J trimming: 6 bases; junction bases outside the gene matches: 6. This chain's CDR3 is CASRGDRGQGEQYF. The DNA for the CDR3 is TGTGCCAGCAGAGGGGACAGGGGGCAGGGCGAGCAGTACTTC.

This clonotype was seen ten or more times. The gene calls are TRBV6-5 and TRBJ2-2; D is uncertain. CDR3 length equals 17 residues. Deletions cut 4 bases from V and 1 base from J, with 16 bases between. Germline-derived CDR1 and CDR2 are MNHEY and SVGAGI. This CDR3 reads CASSSIETPQNTGELFF. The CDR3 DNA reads TGTGCCAGCAGTTCCATCGAGACACCCCAGAACACCGGGGAGCTGTTTTTT.